These 19 T cell receptor beta chains were sequenced from one sample in a study of CD8+ T cells in alopecia areata. Extraction of RNA preceded its reverse transcription into cDNA, which served as the sequencing template. Profiled with immunoSEQ multiplex PCR; TCRdb holds only in-frame clones, not every one. Of fewer than 100,000 clones listed, roughly two fifths are singletons. Sample: CD4+ T cells sorted from blood. These receptors originate from a human donor with alopecia areata.

This chain uses TRBV29-1 with TRBJ1-2; weak D call: TRBD1 (6 bases). This CDR3 is built from 12 residues. The V end lost 4 bases, the J end lost 6 bases, and 12 bases lay between the germline ends. CDR1 and CDR2 (germline): SQVTM, ANQGSEA. The CDR3 DNA sequence: TGCAGCGTTGGTAAGGGGGAGCATGGCTACACCTTC. Translated, it gives CSVGKGEHGYTF.

V and J are TRBV6-5 and TRBJ1-1; D ambiguous. This CDR3 region has 14 residues. Germline V gives CDR1 MNHEY, CDR2 SVGAGI. Trimming stripped 0 bases from V and 7 bases from J, with 12 bases between. CDR3 residues: CASSYSLQAVEAFF. The CDR3 DNA reads TGTGCCAGCAGTTACTCGTTGCAGGCGGTTGAAGCTTTCTTT.

This chain joins TRBV2 and TRBJ1-2; TRBD1 is a possible D gene (6 bases). Germline CDR1 reads SNHLY; CDR2 reads FYNNEI. This CDR3 is 13 amino acids long. V was cut by 9 bases and J by 1 base, with 12 bases left in between. The CDR3 nucleotides read TGTGCCAGAAAAGGGGACAATAACTATGGCTACACCTTC. Amino acid sequence: CARKGDNNYGYTF.

The rearrangement uses TRBV29-1 and TRBJ2-7; 9 bases line up with TRBD1. Germline V lookup: CDR1 SQVTM, CDR2 ANQGSEA. J gave up 3 bases and V 6 bases, and 6 bases lay outside the gene matches. This CDR3 contains 13 residues. CDR3 loop: CSVAGQGIYEQYF. The CDR3 nucleotides are TGCAGCGTCGCTGGACAGGGGATCTACGAGCAGTACTTC.

The chain combines TRBV15 with TRBJ2-4; 8 bases match TRBD2. CDR1 and CDR2 from the germline V gene are LNHNV and YYDKDF (reference sequence). Trimming took 1 base from V and 3 from J; bases not matched to a gene: 5. This CDR3 comprises 16 residues. CDR3 residues: CATSRVTSGSKNIQYF. CDR3 coding DNA: TGTGCCACCAGCAGAGTGACCAGCGGGAGCAAAAACATTCAGTACTTC.

This clone has only a few counts. The chain joins TRBV30 to TRBJ2-5; D is ambiguous. V dropped 3 bases and J dropped 5 bases, with 13 bases sitting between them. The CDR3 spans 13 residues. Germline lookup yields CDR1 GTSNPN and CDR2 SVGIG (reference sequence). The CDR3 nucleotides read TGTGCCTGGAGGAGAGGATTTAGGGAGACCCAGTACTTC. Translation gives CAWRRGFRETQYF.

A single count supports this clone. The genes are TRBV28 and TRBJ2-7, with a tentative D call TRBD1 (6 bases). The CDR3 extends over 10 amino acids. The germline V gene encodes CDR1 MDHEN and CDR2 SYDVKM. The CDR3 protein is CDGGGYEQYF. The CDR3 DNA follows: TGTGATGGGGGCGGTTACGAGCAGTACTTC.

The chain links TRBV29-1 to TRBJ1-3, with D perhaps matching TRBD1 (6 bases). Trimming pared 5 bases from V and 4 bases from J, leaving 12 bases between. Per germline, CDR1 SQVTM and CDR2 ANQGSEA. This CDR3 comprises 13 residues. DNA for the CDR3: TGCAGCGTTAAGGGGGGATCCGGAAACACCATATATTTT. Translated: CSVKGGSGNTIYF.

The rearrangement joins TRBV11-1 to TRBJ2-1, with unresolved D. V dropped 0 bases and J dropped 6 bases, with 6 bases sitting between them. The CDR3 is made up of 13 amino acids. CDR1 and CDR2 from the germline V gene are SGHAT and FQDESV (reference sequence). The CDR3 sequence is CASSLALLNEQFF. The CDR3 nucleotides read TGTGCCAGCAGCTTAGCGCTTCTCAATGAGCAGTTCTTC. The full variable domain, completed using reference TRBV11-1 and TRBJ2-1, is EAEVAQSPRYKITEKSQAVAFWCDPISGHATLYWYRQILGQGPELLVQFQDESVVDDSQLPKDRFSAERLKGVDSTLKIQPAELGDSAMYLCASSLALLNEQFFGPGTRLTVL.

The J gene is TRBJ2-2, the V gene TRBV29-1; 7 bases map to TRBD1. This CDR3 is built from 14 residues. With 7 bases clipped from V and 7 bases from J, the junction kept 12 bases outside the gene matches. CDR1 SQVTM and CDR2 ANQGSEA come from the germline V gene. The CDR3 loop is CSARKQGLNGELFF. CDR3 coding DNA: TGCAGCGCCCGAAAACAGGGGTTGAACGGGGAGCTGTTTTTT.

The rearrangement links TRBV18 to TRBJ2-7, with TRBD2 matching over 7 bases. V lost 2 bases to trimming and J lost 5 bases; unmatched junction nucleotides: 0. CDR3 length: 12 residues. Germline lookup yields CDR1 KGHSH and CDR2 LQKENI. CDR3 amino acids: CASSPAGDEQYF. The DNA of the CDR3 is TGTGCCAGCTCACCAGCGGGGGACGAGCAGTACTTC. Based on the CDR3 plus reference TRBV18 and TRBJ2-7, the full variable domain is NAGVMQNPRHLVRRRGQEARLRCSPMKGHSHVYWYRQLPEEGLKFMVYLQKENIIDESGMPKERFSAEFPKEGPSILRIQQVVRGDSAAYFCASSPAGDEQYFGPGTRLTVT.

V usage is TRBV14 and J usage is TRBJ2-7; D is undetermined. Germline assignment: CDR1 SGHDN and CDR2 FVKESK. This CDR3 has 13 amino acids. V was pared by 4 bases and J by 0 bases, with 7 bases between. CDR3 DNA: TGTGCCAGCAGCCCGTTAATCTCCTACGAGCAGTACTTC. Its protein product is CASSPLISYEQYF.

This clone was counted a few times. This rearrangement joins TRBV28 to TRBJ2-3, with 9 bases fitting TRBD1. The CDR3 consists of 15 residues. In germline, CDR1 is MDHEN, CDR2 SYDVKM. V dropped 7 bases and J dropped 5; count of bases not matched to a gene: 10. CDR3 in DNA: TGTGCCAGCATTGTCGCGGGACAGGGAAAAGATACGCAGTATTTT. Translation gives CASIVAGQGKDTQYF. Full variable domain (outside the CDR3, taken from reference TRBV28 and TRBJ2-3): DVKVTQSSRYLVKRTGEKVFLECVQDMDHENMFWYRQDPGLGLRLIYFSYDVKMKEKGDIPEGYSVSREKKERFSLILESASTNQTSMYLCASIVAGQGKDTQYFGPGTRLTVL.

The chain couples TRBV28 to TRBJ1-5; D perhaps matches TRBD1 (5 bases). The length of the CDR3 is 18 residues. With 5 bases removed from V and 0 bases from J, the gap between germline ends came to 20 bases. Per germline, CDR1 MDHEN and CDR2 SYDVKM. The CDR3, as DNA: TGTGCCAGCAGTCCCTTCGTCGGGACGGCCTATAGCAATCAGCCCCAGCATTTT. This translates into CASSPFVGTAYSNQPQHF.

This clone was detected a few times. This chain joins TRBV30 and TRBJ2-6; D is possibly TRBD1 or TRBD2 (6 bases each). The germline V gene encodes CDR1 GTSNPN and CDR2 SVGIG (reference sequence). This CDR3 is built from 17 residues. V lost 7 bases to trimming and J lost 0 bases, with 19 bases between them. CDR3 sequence reads: CAYRRGRTSSGANVLTF. The CDR3 nucleotides are TGTGCCTACCGCCGGGGGCGGACCAGCTCTGGGGCCAACGTCCTGACTTTC.

The CDR3 loop reads CSVGQGITDTQYF. The DNA of the CDR3 is TGCAGCGTAGGACAGGGGATCACAGATACGCAGTATTTT. V gene TRBV29-1 combines with J gene TRBJ2-3; 9 bases are shared with TRBD1. Germline values: CDR1 SQVTM, CDR2 ANQGSEA. The CDR3 totals 13 residues. Trimming removed 6 bases from V and 2 bases from J; junction bases left unmatched: 3.

This clone occurred a few times. The J gene is TRBJ1-2, the V gene TRBV14; D may be TRBD1 (6 bases). The CDR3 length is 16 residues. The germline V gene encodes CDR1 SGHDN and CDR2 FVKESK. With 3 bases removed from V and 6 bases from J, the gap between germline ends came to 20 bases. The CDR3 DNA sequence: TGTGCCAGCAGCCAGGACCCCGGGGGCTTGTTGAATGGCTACACCTTC. Protein product: CASSQDPGGLLNGYTF.

This sequence joins TRBV1 and TRBJ2-3; the tabulated D call, TRBD2, remains unverified against the DNA. TRBV1 is tagged as a pseudogene. There are 19 residues in the CDR3. The CDR3 DNA sequence: TGCACCAGCAGCCAAGAATCTAACGGGGGGGCCGACGGCACAGATACGCAGTATTTT. This gives the protein CTSSQESNGGADGTDTQYF.

The chain uses TRBV29-1 and TRBJ2-4, with D possibly being TRBD1 (6 bases). Trimming removed 7 bases from V and 0 bases from J, with 16 bases in between. Germline values: CDR1 SQVTM, CDR2 ANQGSEA. The CDR3 is 15 amino acids. CDR3 sequence reads: CSAKDSPVAKNIQYF. CDR3 in DNA: TGCAGCGCGAAGGACAGTCCCGTAGCCAAAAACATTCAGTACTTC.